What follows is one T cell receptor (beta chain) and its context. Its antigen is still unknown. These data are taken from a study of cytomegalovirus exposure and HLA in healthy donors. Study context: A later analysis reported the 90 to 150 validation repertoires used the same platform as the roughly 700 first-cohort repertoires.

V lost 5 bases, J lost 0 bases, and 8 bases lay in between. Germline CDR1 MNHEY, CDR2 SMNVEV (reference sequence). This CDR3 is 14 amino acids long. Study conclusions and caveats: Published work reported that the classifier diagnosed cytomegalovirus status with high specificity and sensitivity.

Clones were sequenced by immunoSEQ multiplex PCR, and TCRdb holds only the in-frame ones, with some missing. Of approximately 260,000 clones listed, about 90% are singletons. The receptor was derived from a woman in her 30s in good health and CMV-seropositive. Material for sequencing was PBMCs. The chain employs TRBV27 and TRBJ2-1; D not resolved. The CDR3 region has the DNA TGTGCCAGCAGTATTCGGAGCTCCTACAATGAGCAGTTCTTC. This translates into CASSIRSSYNEQFF.